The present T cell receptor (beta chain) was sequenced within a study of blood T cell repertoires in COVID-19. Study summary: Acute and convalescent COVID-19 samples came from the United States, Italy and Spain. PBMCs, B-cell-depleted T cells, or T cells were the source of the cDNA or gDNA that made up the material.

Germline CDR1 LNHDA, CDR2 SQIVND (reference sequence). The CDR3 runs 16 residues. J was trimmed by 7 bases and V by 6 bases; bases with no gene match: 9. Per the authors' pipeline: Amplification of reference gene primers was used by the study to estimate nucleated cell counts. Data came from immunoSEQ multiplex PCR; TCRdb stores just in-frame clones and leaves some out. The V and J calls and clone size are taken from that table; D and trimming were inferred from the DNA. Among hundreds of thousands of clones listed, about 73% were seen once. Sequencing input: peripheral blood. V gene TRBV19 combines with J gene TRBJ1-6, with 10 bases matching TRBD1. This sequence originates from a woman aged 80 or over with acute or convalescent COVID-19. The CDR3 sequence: CASRGQGLRENSPLHF. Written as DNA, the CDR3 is TGTGCCAGTAGGGGACAGGGGCTCAGGGAGAATTCACCCCTCCACTTT. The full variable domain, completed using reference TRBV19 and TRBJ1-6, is DGGITQSPKYLFRKEGQNVTLSCEQNLNHDAMYWYRQDPGQGLRLIYYSQIVNDFQKGDIAEGYSVSREKKESFPLTVTSAQKNPTAFYLCASRGQGLRENSPLHFGNGTRLTVT.